A selection of T cell receptor beta chains follows, all from one sample in a study of identical twins. TCRdb processed the 5' RACE reads anew with MiXCR; each CDR3 protein has one entry. The table has about 520,000 distinct CDR3 sequences, 22% seen once. This sample also appeared in a second study, on T cells expressing NK-cell markers.

Input material: CD4+ T cells sorted from blood. All receptors derive from a woman aged 18-35 years in good health. CDR3s include the opening cysteine and the closing phenylalanine or tryptophan. D genes are given only for firm matches. Clone size is given for some rows only: seen once, a few or many times, or a class if the clone is expanded.

clone_size | j_call | d_call | v_call | cdr3_aa | cdr3_nt
few | TRBJ1-2 | - | TRBV7-2 | CASSSLTGTGYTF | TGTGCCAGCAGCTCTCTGACGGGGACTGGCTACACCTTC
- | TRBJ2-7 | TRBD2 | TRBV6-2/TRBV6-3 | CASSPPGTSGGHEQYF | TGTGCCAGCAGTCCCCCCGGGACTAGCGGGGGGCACGAGCAGTACTTC
- | TRBJ2-1 | TRBD1 | TRBV20-1 | CSAKNRRGRDYNEQFF | TGCAGTGCTAAAAACCGCAGGGGGCGGGACTACAATGAGCAGTTCTTC
few | TRBJ1-5 | - | TRBV12-3/TRBV12-4 | CASSLLHGRNQPQHF | TGTGCCAGCAGTCTCCTCCATGGGCGCAATCAGCCCCAGCATTTT
once | TRBJ1-2 | - | TRBV12-3/TRBV12-4 | CASSLKFTGGYTF | TGTGCCAGCAGTTTGAAGTTTACGGGGGGCTACACCTTC
- | TRBJ1-2 | TRBD1 | TRBV20-1 | CSAGTGGGYGYTF | TGCAGTGCTGGGACAGGGGGCGGCTATGGCTACACCTTC
- | TRBJ2-7 | TRBD2 | TRBV4-3 | CASSQAAAGAYEQYF | TGCGCCAGCAGCCAAGCAGCTGCGGGAGCGTATGAGCAGTACTTC
few | TRBJ2-5 | - | TRBV5-8 | CASVPGTEETQYF | TGTGCCAGCGTCCCCGGGACGGAAGAGACCCAGTACTTC
- | TRBJ2-7 | - | TRBV10-3 | CAISEGPTAYEQYF | TGTGCCATCAGTGAGGGGCCGACAGCCTACGAGCAGTACTTC
- | TRBJ2-3 | - | TRBV20-1 | CSARPPARTDTQYF | TGCAGTGCTAGGCCCCCGGCACGCACAGATACGCAGTATTTT
- | TRBJ2-5 | - | TRBV5-1 | CASRPGTTQETQYF | TGCGCCAGCAGGCCCGGGACCACACAAGAGACCCAGTACTTC
once | TRBJ2-2 | - | TRBV7-9 | CASSWDFDTGELFF | TGTGCCAGCAGCTGGGACTTCGATACCGGGGAGCTGTTTTTT
- | TRBJ2-7 | - | TRBV29-1 | CSVGRTGSYEQYF | TGCAGCGTCGGGCGGACGGGTAGCTACGAGCAGTACTTC
many | TRBJ1-4 | - | TRBV12-3/TRBV12-4 | CASSSTEKLFF | TGTGCCAGCAGTAGCACTGAAAAACTGTTTTTT
few | TRBJ2-1 | TRBD2 | TRBV5-1 | CASSSYRGSSGEQFF | TGCGCCAGCAGCTCCTACCGCGGGAGCTCGGGTGAGCAGTTCTTC
- | TRBJ2-3 | TRBD2 | TRBV7-8 | CASSRNLAGDTDTQYF | TGTGCCAGCAGCCGGAATTTAGCGGGGGACACAGATACGCAGTATTTT
- | TRBJ1-2 | TRBD1 | TRBV12-3/TRBV12-4 | CASSSSPGQGFNYGYTF | TGTGCCAGCAGTTCATCTCCGGGACAGGGATTTAACTATGGCTACACCTTC
- | TRBJ2-3 | TRBD1 | TRBV20-1 | CSARSQGNTDTQYF | TGCAGTGCTAGATCACAGGGGAACACAGATACGCAGTATTTT
- | TRBJ2-5 | TRBD1 | TRBV7-2 | CASSVQGATQYF | TGTGCCAGCAGCGTCCAGGGGGCGACCCAGTACTTC
few | TRBJ2-7 | TRBD1 | TRBV6-1 | CASSPSQPDRGSYEQYF | TGTGCCAGCAGTCCGTCACAACCGGACAGGGGTTCCTACGAGCAGTACTTC
- | TRBJ2-1 | - | TRBV2 | CASSENSKGFF | TGTGCCAGCAGTGAAAACAGCAAAGGGTTCTTC
- | TRBJ2-3 | - | TRBV5-4 | CASSGGMDTQYF | TGTGCCAGCAGCGGTGGAATGGATACGCAGTATTTT
- | TRBJ1-2 | - | TRBV29-1 | CSVGPTNYGYTF | TGCAGCGTTGGCCCCACTAACTATGGCTACACCTTC
few | TRBJ2-1 | TRBD1 | TRBV11-2 | CASSRGGDRGNEQFF | TGTGCCAGCAGCCGCGGGGGTGACAGGGGGAATGAGCAGTTCTTC
few | TRBJ1-5 | TRBD1 | TRBV29-1 | CSVATGTGQPQHF | TGCAGCGTCGCGACAGGGACGGGACAGCCCCAGCATTTT
once | TRBJ2-1 | TRBD2 | TRBV9 | CASSVGLAAANEQFF | TGTGCCAGCAGCGTAGGACTAGCGGCGGCTAATGAGCAGTTCTTC
few | TRBJ1-4 | - | TRBV3-1 | CASSQGTVGKLFF | TGTGCCAGCAGCCAAGGGACAGTAGGAAAACTGTTTTTT
- | TRBJ2-7 | - | TRBV5-1 | CASSPRAESYEQYF | TGCGCCAGCAGCCCGAGGGCGGAGTCTTACGAGCAGTACTTC
- | TRBJ2-1 | TRBD2 | TRBV20-1 | CSARVGLGSNEQFF | TGCAGTGCTAGAGTGGGACTAGGATCCAATGAGCAGTTCTTC
- | TRBJ2-5 | - | TRBV5-1 | CASSSGRYRDAETQYF | TGCGCCAGCAGCTCCGGCCGTTACCGGGACGCAGAGACCCAGTACTTC
- | TRBJ2-3 | TRBD2 | TRBV11-3 | CASSSPLGRGSWDTQYF | TGTGCCAGCAGCTCCCCTTTGGGGCGGGGGTCTTGGGATACGCAGTATTTT
- | TRBJ2-7 | - | TRBV12-3/TRBV12-4 | CASSRSDLPEQYF | TGTGCCAGCAGTAGGAGTGATCTACCCGAGCAGTACTTC
many | TRBJ2-7 | - | TRBV20-1 | CSARVDQRPYEQYF | TGCAGTGCTAGAGTTGACCAAAGACCCTACGAGCAGTACTTC
- | TRBJ1-2 | - | TRBV12-3/TRBV12-4 | CASSPIGLYGYTF | TGTGCCAGCAGCCCTATAGGGCTATATGGCTACACCTTC
few | TRBJ1-2 | - | TRBV9 | CASSNRNLVLGYTF | TGTGCCAGCAGCAACAGGAATCTGGTGTTGGGCTACACCTTC
- | TRBJ2-7 | - | TRBV5-8 | CASSLEGAGVEQYF | TGTGCCAGCAGCTTGGAAGGGGCGGGTGTCGAGCAGTACTTC
- | TRBJ1-1 | - | TRBV15 | CATRGRTEAFF | TGTGCCACCCGCGGGAGGACTGAAGCTTTCTTT
many | TRBJ2-1 | - | TRBV9 | CASSARWGTRNEQFF | TGTGCCAGCAGCGCCCGTTGGGGGACACGTAATGAGCAGTTCTTC
- | TRBJ2-2 | - | TRBV29-1 | CSVAPGGTGELFF | TGCAGCGTCGCCCCAGGTGGGACCGGGGAGCTGTTTTTT